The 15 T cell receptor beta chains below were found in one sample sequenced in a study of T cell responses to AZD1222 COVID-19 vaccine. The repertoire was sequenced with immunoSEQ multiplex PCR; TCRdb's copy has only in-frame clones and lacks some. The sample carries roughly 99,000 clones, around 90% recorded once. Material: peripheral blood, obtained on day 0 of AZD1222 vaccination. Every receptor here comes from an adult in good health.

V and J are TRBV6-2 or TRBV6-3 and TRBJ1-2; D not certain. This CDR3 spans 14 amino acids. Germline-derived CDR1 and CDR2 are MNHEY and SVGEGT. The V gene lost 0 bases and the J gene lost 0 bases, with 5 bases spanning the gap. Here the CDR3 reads CASSYSESNYGYTF. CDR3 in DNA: TGTGCCAGCAGTTACTCCGAGTCTAACTATGGCTACACCTTC.

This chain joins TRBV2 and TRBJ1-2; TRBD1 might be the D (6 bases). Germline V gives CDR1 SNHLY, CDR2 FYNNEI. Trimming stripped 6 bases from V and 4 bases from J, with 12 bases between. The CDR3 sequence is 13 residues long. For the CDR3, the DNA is TGTGCCAGCAGCGAACGACAGGTCTATGGCTACACCTTC. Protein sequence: CASSERQVYGYTF.

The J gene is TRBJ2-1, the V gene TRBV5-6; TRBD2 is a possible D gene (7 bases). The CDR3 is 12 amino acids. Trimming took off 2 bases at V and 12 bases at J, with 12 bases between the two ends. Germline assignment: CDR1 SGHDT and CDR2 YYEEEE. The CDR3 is CASSFTGRGQFF. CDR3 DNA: TGTGCCAGCAGCTTTACAGGGAGGGGGCAGTTCTTC.

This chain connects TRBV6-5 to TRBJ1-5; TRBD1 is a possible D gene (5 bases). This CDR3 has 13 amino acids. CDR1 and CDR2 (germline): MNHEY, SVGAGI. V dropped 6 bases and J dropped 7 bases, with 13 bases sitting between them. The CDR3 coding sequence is TGTGCCAGCAGGAGGCAGGGTTTCCAGCCCCAGCATTTT. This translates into CASRRQGFQPQHF.

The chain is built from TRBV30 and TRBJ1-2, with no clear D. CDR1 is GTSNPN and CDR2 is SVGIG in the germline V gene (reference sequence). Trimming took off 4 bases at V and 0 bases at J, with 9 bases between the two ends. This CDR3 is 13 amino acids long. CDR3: CAWKVEANYGYTF. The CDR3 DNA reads TGTGCCTGGAAGGTTGAAGCTAACTATGGCTACACCTTC.

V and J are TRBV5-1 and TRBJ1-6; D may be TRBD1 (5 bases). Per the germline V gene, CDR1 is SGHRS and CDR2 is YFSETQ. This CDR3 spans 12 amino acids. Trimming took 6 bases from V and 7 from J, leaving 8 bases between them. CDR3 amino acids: CASTSGNSPLHF. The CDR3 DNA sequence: TGCGCCAGCACTTCAGGGAATTCACCCCTCCACTTT.

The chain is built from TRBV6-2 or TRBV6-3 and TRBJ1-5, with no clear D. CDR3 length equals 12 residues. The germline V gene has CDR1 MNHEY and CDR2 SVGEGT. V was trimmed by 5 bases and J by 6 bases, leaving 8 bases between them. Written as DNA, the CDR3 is TGTGCCAGCAGTACCCAAGCTCAGCCCCAGCATTTT. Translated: CASSTQAQPQHF.

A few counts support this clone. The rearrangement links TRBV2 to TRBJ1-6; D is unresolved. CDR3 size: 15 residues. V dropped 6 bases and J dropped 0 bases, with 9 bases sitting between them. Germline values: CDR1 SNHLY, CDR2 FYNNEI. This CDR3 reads CASSSSSSYNSPLHF. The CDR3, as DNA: TGTGCCAGCAGCTCCAGTAGCTCCTATAATTCACCCCTCCACTTT.

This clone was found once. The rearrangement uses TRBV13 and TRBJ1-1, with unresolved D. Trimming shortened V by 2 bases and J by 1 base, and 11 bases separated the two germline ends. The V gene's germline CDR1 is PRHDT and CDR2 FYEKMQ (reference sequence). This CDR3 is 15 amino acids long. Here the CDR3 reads CASSLRRGENTEAFF. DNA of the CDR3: TGTGCCAGCAGCTTAAGGCGGGGAGAGAACACTGAAGCTTTCTTT.

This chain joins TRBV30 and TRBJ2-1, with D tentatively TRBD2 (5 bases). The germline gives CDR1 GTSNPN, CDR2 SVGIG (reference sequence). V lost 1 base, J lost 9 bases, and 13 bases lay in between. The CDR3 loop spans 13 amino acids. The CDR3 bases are TGTGCCTGGAGTGGGTGGAGGTTGGGTGAGCAGTTCTTC. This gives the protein CAWSGWRLGEQFF.

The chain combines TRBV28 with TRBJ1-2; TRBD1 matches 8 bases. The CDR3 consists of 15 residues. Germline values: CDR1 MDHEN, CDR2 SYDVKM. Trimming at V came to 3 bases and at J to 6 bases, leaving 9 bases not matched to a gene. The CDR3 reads CASSFRVTGVDGYTF. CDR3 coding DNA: TGTGCCAGCAGTTTCAGGGTGACAGGGGTAGATGGCTACACCTTC.

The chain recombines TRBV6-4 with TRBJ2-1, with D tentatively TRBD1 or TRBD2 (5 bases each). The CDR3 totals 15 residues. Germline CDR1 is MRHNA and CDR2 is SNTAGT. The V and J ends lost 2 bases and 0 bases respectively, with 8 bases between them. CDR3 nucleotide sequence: TGTGCCAGCAGTGACGGGGCGGGCTCCTACAATGAGCAGTTCTTC. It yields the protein CASSDGAGSYNEQFF.

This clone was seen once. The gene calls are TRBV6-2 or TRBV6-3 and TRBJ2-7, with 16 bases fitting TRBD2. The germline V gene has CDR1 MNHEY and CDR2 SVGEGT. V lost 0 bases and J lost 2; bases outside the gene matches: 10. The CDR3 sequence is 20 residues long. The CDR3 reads CASSYSERPGTSGRAYEQYF. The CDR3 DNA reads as TGTGCCAGCAGTTACTCCGAAAGACCCGGGACTAGCGGGAGGGCCTACGAGCAGTACTTC.

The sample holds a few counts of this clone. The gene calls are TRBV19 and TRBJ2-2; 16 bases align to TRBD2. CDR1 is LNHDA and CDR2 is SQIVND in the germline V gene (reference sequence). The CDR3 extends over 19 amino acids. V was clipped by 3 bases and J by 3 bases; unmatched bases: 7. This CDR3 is CASSMGLAGGPWDTGELFF. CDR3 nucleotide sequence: TGTGCCAGTAGTATGGGACTAGCGGGAGGGCCCTGGGACACCGGGGAGCTGTTTTTT. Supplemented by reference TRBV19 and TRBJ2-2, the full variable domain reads DGGITQSPKYLFRKEGQNVTLSCEQNLNHDAMYWYRQDPGQGLRLIYYSQIVNDFQKGDIAEGYSVSREKKESFPLTVTSAQKNPTAFYLCASSMGLAGGPWDTGELFFGEGSRLTVL.

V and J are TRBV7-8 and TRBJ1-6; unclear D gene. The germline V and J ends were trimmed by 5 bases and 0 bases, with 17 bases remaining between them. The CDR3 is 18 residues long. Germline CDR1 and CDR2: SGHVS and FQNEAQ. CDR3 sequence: CASSTPEDLSSYNSPLHF. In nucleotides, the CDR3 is TGTGCCAGCAGCACCCCCGAGGACCTGAGCTCCTATAATTCACCCCTCCACTTT.